The 4 T cell receptor beta chains below all came from one sample that was sequenced in a study of response to subunit inactivated influenza vaccine. Each CDR3 protein is one row after TCRdb ran MiXCR on the RT-PCR reads. This sample carries more than 400,000 distinct CDR3 sequences, about 7.2% of them seen once, and the ten largest clones take around 13%. Material: PBMCs from blood, obtained roughly 24 months after vaccination. Every receptor here comes from a man aged 45 to 70 who received an inactivated influenza vaccine.

The chain carries TRBV28 and TRBJ2-7; D may correspond to TRBD1 or TRBD2 (5 bases each). V lost 5 bases, J lost 5 bases, and 10 bases lay in between. Germline lookup yields CDR1 MDHEN and CDR2 SYDVKM. The CDR3 loop spans 12 amino acids. This CDR3 is CASSRDGDEQYF. DNA for the CDR3: TGTGCCAGCAGTCGGGACGGAGACGAGCAGTACTTC.

The genes are TRBV7-2 and TRBJ1-2; 7 positions match TRBD1. Germline CDR1 and CDR2: SGHTA and FQGNSA. The junction had 17 bases not matched to a gene; V was cut back by 5 bases and J by 5 bases. The length of the CDR3 is 17 residues. The CDR3 DNA reads as TGTGCCAGCAGCCCCCCAACAGGGGCATACGGGGATTATGGCTACACCTTC. Protein product: CASSPPTGAYGDYGYTF.

The rearrangement links TRBV15 to TRBJ2-7; unclear D gene. V was clipped by 4 bases and J by 3 bases, with 10 bases between them. The CDR3 extends over 13 amino acids. Germline CDR1 and CDR2: LNHNV and YYDKDF (reference sequence). CDR3 bases: TGTGCCACCAGCATGGAAGTAAACTACGAGCAGTACTTC. Residues: CATSMEVNYEQYF.

Regarding this clonotype: A much larger clone is a single base away; this may be a read error. The chain is built from TRBV7-8 and TRBJ2-5, with a weak D call TRBD2 (6 bases). V was trimmed by 4 bases and J by 3 bases, leaving 15 bases between them. Per germline, CDR1 SGHVS and CDR2 FQNEAQ. This CDR3 has 15 residues. CDR3 DNA sequence: TGTGCCAGCAGCTCCGTCGGAGGGAGCGAAGAGACCCAGTACTTC. Its translation is CASSSVGGSEETQYF.